Below, 24 T cell receptor beta chains from the same sample are listed, as sequenced in a study of neoadjuvant anti-PD-1 for oral cavity cancer. The time point here: after neoadjuvant nivolumab, at surgical resection. TCRdb's copy holds only in-frame clones and misses some; the assay was immunoSEQ multiplex PCR. The data hold more than 9,500 clones, with about 76% observed a single time. The sequencing used PBMCs, collected after nivolumab (anti-PD-1) treatment. All receptors derive from a person aged 40 to 85 with oral cavity squamous cell carcinoma.

The chain is built from TRBV2 and TRBJ1-1; a possible D gene is TRBD1 (6 bases). Germline-derived CDR1 and CDR2 are SNHLY and FYNNEI. The CDR3 covers 14 residues. V gave up 5 bases and J gave up 4 bases, with 14 bases separating them. The CDR3 loop is CASSLTGLGTEAFF. The CDR3, as DNA: TGTGCCAGCAGTTTAACAGGGCTGGGCACTGAAGCTTTCTTT.

V and J are TRBV6-1 and TRBJ1-2, with D uncertain. CDR3 size: 15 residues. The germline gives CDR1 MNHNS, CDR2 SASEGT. V was trimmed by 2 bases and J by 4 bases, leaving 14 bases between them. This CDR3 is CASSESSRLGYGYTF. The CDR3 coding sequence is TGTGCCAGCAGTGAATCATCGAGGCTCGGCTATGGCTACACCTTC.

This clone is a singleton in its sample. This chain uses TRBV5-4 with TRBJ1-2; D is perhaps TRBD1 (5 bases). V was shortened by 1 base and J by 3 bases, with 7 bases between the two germline ends. The CDR3 extends over 13 amino acids. Per the germline V gene, CDR1 is SGHNT and CDR2 is YYREEE (reference sequence). The CDR3 DNA reads as TGTGCCAGCAGCTTGATCAGGGACTATGGCTACACCTTC. Protein sequence: CASSLIRDYGYTF.

This clone has more than one count but fewer than ten. This rearrangement joins TRBV2 to TRBJ1-2, with D possibly matching TRBD1 (5 bases). The CDR3 contains 14 residues. Germline V gives CDR1 SNHLY, CDR2 FYNNEI. V lost 4 bases and J 3 bases, leaving 12 bases between the germline ends. This CDR3 reads CASSVAGRDYGYTF. The CDR3 nucleotides read TGTGCCAGCAGTGTTGCAGGGCGGGACTATGGCTACACCTTC.

This clone was recorded a few times. The V call is TRBV2, the J call TRBJ2-1; 7 bases line up with TRBD2. The CDR3 has 15 residues. From germline, CDR1 is SNHLY and CDR2 FYNNEI. The V and J ends lost 6 bases and 7 bases, in that order; junction bases with no gene match: 12. CDR3 sequence: CASSLWGLRDNEQFF. CDR3 in DNA: TGTGCCAGCAGCCTATGGGGACTACGCGATAATGAGCAGTTCTTC.

This chain links TRBV30 with TRBJ1-1; D ambiguous. V dropped 2 bases and J dropped 8 bases, with 12 bases sitting between them. This CDR3 is 12 amino acids long. Looked up from germline, CDR1 is GTSNPN and CDR2 is SVGIG (reference sequence). The CDR3 sequence: CAWSLGGREAFF. In nucleotides, the CDR3 is TGTGCCTGGAGTCTGGGCGGGAGGGAAGCTTTCTTT.

This clone was seen only once. The rearrangement links TRBV7-8 to TRBJ2-2; TRBD1 matches 11 bases. Germline V lookup: CDR1 SGHVS, CDR2 FQNEAQ. Losses at the gene ends were 4 bases for V and 6 bases for J; bases not matched to a gene: 4. The CDR3 has 15 residues. For the CDR3, the DNA is TGTGCCAGCAGCTCGGGACAGGGGGGCCCCGGGGAGCTGTTTTTT. It is translated as CASSSGQGGPGELFF.

The gene calls are TRBV6-6 and TRBJ1-2; D is unresolved. Trimming stripped 2 bases from V and 7 bases from J, with 8 bases between. The germline CDR1 and CDR2 sequences are MNHNY and SVGAGI (reference sequence). The CDR3 runs 12 residues. CDR3 amino acids: CASSYESGGYTF. Written as DNA, the CDR3 is TGTGCCAGCAGTTACGAGTCGGGTGGCTACACCTTC.

Here the CDR3 DNA reads TGCGCCAGCAGCCCCTCACGGACCCACAATGAGCAGTTCTTC. Protein: CASSPSRTHNEQFF. V and J are TRBV5-1 and TRBJ2-1; the D is unclear. The germline V gene has CDR1 SGHRS and CDR2 YFSETQ. Trimming stripped 4 bases from V and 5 bases from J, with 13 bases between. The CDR3 spans 14 residues.

The J gene is TRBJ2-7, the V gene TRBV5-1, with 8 bases matching TRBD2. The germline V gene encodes CDR1 SGHRS and CDR2 YFSETQ. This CDR3 region has 12 residues. The V and J ends lost 8 bases and 3 bases, in that order; junction bases with no gene match: 4. The CDR3 coding sequence is TGCGCCAGTGCTAGCGGGCGCTACGAGCAGTACTTC. Its protein product is CASASGRYEQYF.

This clone has just a few counts. This chain connects TRBV15 to TRBJ2-7; TRBD2 agrees at 13 bases. In germline, CDR1 is LNHNV, CDR2 YYDKDF (reference sequence). With V trimmed by 3 bases and J by 13 bases, 6 bases remained unmatched. The length of the CDR3 is 13 residues. Here the CDR3 reads CATSRGTSGKVYF. The DNA for the CDR3 is TGTGCCACCAGCAGGGGGACTAGCGGGAAGGTCTACTTC.

The rearrangement links TRBV28 to TRBJ1-5; D call uncertain. Trimming pared 6 bases from V and 5 bases from J, leaving 8 bases between. This CDR3 comprises 12 residues. Germline CDR1 is MDHEN and CDR2 is SYDVKM. The CDR3 loop is CASRSGYQPQHF. The CDR3 region has the DNA TGTGCCAGCAGGTCTGGGTATCAGCCCCAGCATTTT. The full variable domain, in which reference TRBV28 and TRBJ1-5 provide the parts outside the CDR3, is DVKVTQSSRYLVKRTGEKVFLECVQDMDHENMFWYRQDPGLGLRLIYFSYDVKMKEKGDIPEGYSVSREKKERFSLILESASTNQTSMYLCASRSGYQPQHFGDGTRLSIL.

The V call is TRBV27, the J call TRBJ1-1; weak D call: TRBD1 (6 bases). Looked up from germline, CDR1 is MNHEY and CDR2 is SMNVEV (reference sequence). Trimming left V 5 bases short and J 5 bases short, with 21 bases between. The length of the CDR3 is 16 residues. The CDR3 DNA reads as TGTGCCAGCAGTCTCCTATTCAGGGGAAGGGTTACTGAAGCTTTCTTT. Protein product: CASSLLFRGRVTEAFF.

The chain combines TRBV11-1 with TRBJ2-1; TRBD1 is a possible D gene (5 bases). The CDR3 is made up of 14 amino acids. With 4 bases removed from V and 1 base from J, the gap between germline ends came to 8 bases. Germline V gene data show CDR1 as SGHAT and CDR2 as FQDESV (reference sequence). In DNA form, the CDR3 reads TGTGCCAGCAGCTGGCAGGGATCCTACAATGAGCAGTTCTTC. Its protein is CASSWQGSYNEQFF.

V is TRBV6-5 and J is TRBJ2-7; D unresolved. This CDR3 contains 15 residues. Looked up from germline, CDR1 is MNHEY and CDR2 is SVGAGI. V was pared by 0 bases and J by 1 base, with 10 bases between. The CDR3 region is CASSYSFLGSYEQYF. Here the CDR3 DNA reads TGTGCCAGCAGTTACTCGTTCCTGGGGTCCTACGAGCAGTACTTC.

The chain couples TRBV7-9 to TRBJ2-1; tentatively, D is TRBD2 (6 bases). Between the trimmed V and J ends, which lost 2 bases and 12 bases, there was a span of 17 bases. Germline CDR1 SEHNR, CDR2 FQNEAQ (reference sequence). CDR3 length: 14 amino acids. As DNA, the CDR3 is TGTGCCAGCAGCTTAACGGGGAACGGAGGGAGGCAGTTCTTC. Translation: CASSLTGNGGRQFF. The variable domain in full, completed from reference TRBV7-9 and TRBJ2-1, reads DTGVSQNPRHKITKRGQNVTFRCDPISEHNRLYWYRQTLGQGPEFLTYFQNEAQLEKSRLLSDRFSAERPKGSFSTLEIQRTEQGDSAMYLCASSLTGNGGRQFFGPGTRLTVL.

CDR3 in amino acids: CASSFSGANEKLFF. CDR3 sequence (DNA): TGTGCCAGCAGCTTTTCGGGGGCTAATGAAAAACTGTTTTTT. This chain uses TRBV7-6 with TRBJ1-4; D possibly corresponds to TRBD1 (5 bases). CDR3 length: 14 residues. Germline CDR1 SGHVS, CDR2 FNYEAQ. Trimming took 3 bases from V and 3 from J, leaving 8 bases between them.

This chain links TRBV5-1 with TRBJ1-2; D unclear. This CDR3 has 15 residues. Germline V gene data show CDR1 as SGHRS and CDR2 as YFSETQ. Trimming shortened V by 3 bases and J by 4 bases, and 16 bases separated the two germline ends. The CDR3 DNA sequence: TGCGCCAGCAGCTGGTCCCGACGGAGCATCTATGGCTACACCTTC. Residues: CASSWSRRSIYGYTF.

The CDR3 DNA follows: TGTGCCAGCAGCCCCGTGGTTCTCACCGGGGAGCTGTTTTTT. It yields the protein CASSPVVLTGELFF. The V and J genes are TRBV11-2 and TRBJ2-2; D not resolved. V dropped 5 bases and J dropped 4 bases, with 11 bases sitting between them. The CDR3 is made up of 14 amino acids. Per germline, CDR1 SGHAT and CDR2 FQNNGV.

The J gene is TRBJ1-1, the V gene TRBV4-1; D is ambiguous. CDR1 is MGHRA and CDR2 is YSYEKL in the germline V gene. The CDR3 contains 17 residues. V was clipped by 2 bases and J by 0 bases, with 16 bases between them. CDR3 sequence reads: CASSQQVIGLMNTEAFF. The CDR3 DNA sequence: TGCGCCAGCAGCCAACAGGTTATAGGTCTTATGAACACTGAAGCTTTCTTT.

J is TRBJ1-4 and V is TRBV19; weak D call: TRBD1 (6 bases). CDR1 is LNHDA and CDR2 is SQIVND in the germline V gene (reference sequence). Trimming shortened V by 4 bases and J by 7 bases, and 13 bases separated the two germline ends. The CDR3 extends over 14 amino acids. The DNA for the CDR3 is TGTGCCAGTAGTAAACCGCCCAGGGGTGAAAAACTGTTTTTT. It is translated as CASSKPPRGEKLFF.

The genes are TRBV5-1 and TRBJ1-4; D is uncertain. Per the germline V gene, CDR1 is SGHRS and CDR2 is YFSETQ. The CDR3 has 16 residues. The V end lost 4 bases, the J end lost 0 bases, and 13 bases lay between the germline ends. The CDR3 here is CASSVGYGATNEKLFF. The DNA for the CDR3 is TGCGCCAGCAGCGTAGGGTACGGGGCAACTAATGAAAAACTGTTTTTT.

The V gene is TRBV9, the J gene TRBJ2-5; a possible D gene is TRBD1 (6 bases). Trimming left V 0 bases short and J 1 base short, with 10 bases between. The CDR3 runs 15 residues. Germline values: CDR1 SGDLS, CDR2 YYNGEE. Here the CDR3 reads CASSVVGHFQETQYF. In DNA, the CDR3 is TGTGCCAGCAGCGTAGTGGGACATTTCCAAGAGACCCAGTACTTC.

The chain carries TRBV5-1 and TRBJ2-2; no reliable D call. Per the germline V gene, CDR1 is SGHRS and CDR2 is YFSETQ. The CDR3 is 14 amino acids. Trimming removed 2 bases from V and 2 bases from J, with 7 bases in between. For the CDR3, the DNA is TGCGCCAGCAGCTTAGACACCAACACCGGGGAGCTGTTTTTT. Protein sequence: CASSLDTNTGELFF.